The 8 T cell receptor beta chains in this list originate from one sample, sequenced in a study of CD8 T cell repertoires and HIV-1 epitope variants. The assay was immunoSEQ multiplex PCR, and TCRdb's table has in-frame clones only and misses some. The table records a few thousand clones, around 73% of them present only once. These receptors have no known antigen. The sequencing sample was made of cultured CD8+ T cells derived from PBMCs. The receptors stem from a male donor with HIV.

This chain joins TRBV6-1 and TRBJ2-7, with D hard to call. The CDR3 length is 14 residues. Trimming removed 6 bases at V and 3 bases at J, with 15 bases between. The germline V gene encodes CDR1 MNHNS and CDR2 SASEGT. The CDR3 loop is CASSLPDGYYEQYF. The CDR3 region has the DNA TGTGCCAGCAGCCTACCGGACGGCTACTACGAGCAGTACTTC.

The genes are TRBV27 and TRBJ1-1; D is ambiguous. The CDR3 has 12 amino acids. Trimming removed 3 bases at V and 6 bases at J, with 8 bases between. Germline V gene sequence: CDR1 MNHEY, CDR2 SMNVEV (reference sequence). The CDR3 nucleotides are TGTGCCAGCAGTTTTGGTGGCGCTGAAGCTTTCTTT. This gives the protein CASSFGGAEAFF.

The V call is TRBV28, the J call TRBJ2-3; D unclear. The length of the CDR3 is 16 residues. Germline assignment: CDR1 MDHEN and CDR2 SYDVKM. V shed 3 bases and J shed 1 base, with 14 bases lying between them. CDR3 sequence: CASSFPNLKGTDTQYF. CDR3 nucleotide sequence: TGTGCCAGCAGTTTCCCGAATCTAAAAGGCACAGATACGCAGTATTTT.

The chain recombines TRBV6-6 with TRBJ2-1; 13 positions match TRBD2. The length of the CDR3 is 15 residues. Germline CDR1 is MNHNY and CDR2 is SVGAGI (reference sequence). Trimming removed 7 bases from V and 8 bases from J; junction bases left unmatched: 8. As DNA, the CDR3 is TGTGCCAGCACCGGACTAGCGGGAGATGGGGATGAGCAGTTCTTC. Translation gives CASTGLAGDGDEQFF.

This clone appeared a few times. The chain uses TRBV28 and TRBJ1-6; D might be TRBD1 (6 bases). This CDR3 comprises 16 residues. The V and J ends lost 7 bases and 7 bases respectively, with 20 bases between them. The germline V gene encodes CDR1 MDHEN and CDR2 SYDVKM. The DNA for the CDR3 is TGTGCCAGCATATCAGGGGCCCGGGGGCGGAATTCACCCCTCCACTTT. Amino acids: CASISGARGRNSPLHF.

The chain recombines TRBV27 with TRBJ2-7; 7 bases line up with TRBD1. This CDR3 has 15 residues. Germline lookup yields CDR1 MNHEY and CDR2 SMNVEV (reference sequence). V lost 6 bases, J lost 3 bases, and 11 bases stayed unmatched. The CDR3 DNA reads as TGTGCCAGCAGCCCTGGACAGGCCTTCCTCTACGAGCAGTACTTC. Translating it yields CASSPGQAFLYEQYF.

V is TRBV13 and J is TRBJ1-3, with 9 nucleotides matching TRBD1. Germline loops: CDR1 PRHDT, CDR2 FYEKMQ (reference sequence). This CDR3 has 14 amino acids. V trimming: 5 bases; J trimming: 2 bases; junction bases outside the gene matches: 1. CDR3: CASSRDRAGNTIYF. CDR3 sequence (DNA): TGTGCCAGCAGCCGGGACAGGGCTGGAAACACCATATATTTT.

The V call is TRBV28, the J call TRBJ2-7; D not resolved. V dropped 7 bases and J dropped 3 bases, with 13 bases sitting between them. CDR1 and CDR2 from the germline V gene are MDHEN and SYDVKM. This CDR3 spans 13 amino acids. CDR3 nucleotide sequence: TGTGCCAGCATTTCGCGGCACTACTACGAGCAGTACTTC. Amino acid sequence: CASISRHYYEQYF.